This TCR beta chain came from a study of cytomegalovirus exposure and HLA in healthy donors. Study results and limitations: In presence/absence analyses, roughly uniform sequencing depth across donors was assumed. Several of the most significant clusters appeared linked to common viral pathogens, based on a later analysis.

Turning to this clone: What it binds is not known.

The PCR contained 60 Vbeta and 13 Jbeta primers. Profiled with immunoSEQ multiplex PCR; TCRdb holds only in-frame clones, not every one. The sample table sets out 120,000 to 150,000 clones. V was pared by 8 bases and J by 0 bases, with 6 bases of the junction left unmatched. The germline CDR1 and CDR2 sequences are LNHNV and YYDKDF (reference sequence). This CDR3 has 14 amino acids. The rearrangement joins TRBV15 to TRBJ2-7; 8 bases match TRBD2. Source material: PBMCs. The origin of this receptor is a man between 40 and 49 years old in good health and CMV-seronegative. The DNA of the CDR3 is TGTGCCACCGCGGGGGGCGCGAGCTCCTACGAGCAGTACTTC. Encoded protein: CATAGGASSYEQYF.